This entry features one T cell receptor beta chain sequence. Its target is not known. These data belong to a study of cytomegalovirus exposure and HLA in healthy donors. Overall study results and limits: Some V segments could not be told apart, so they were left out, TRBV6-2 and TRBV6-3 among them.

CDR1 is MNHNS and CDR2 is SASEGT in the germline V gene. V shed 6 bases, J shed 4 bases, and the junction held 5 bases outside the gene matches. This CDR3 has 14 residues. PCR primers comprised 60 Vbeta and 13 Jbeta primers. Clones were sequenced by immunoSEQ multiplex PCR, and TCRdb holds only the in-frame ones, with some missing. In the table there are 150,000 to 180,000 clones, around three quarters of which are singletons. The receptor was isolated from a woman aged 40 to 55 in good health and CMV-seronegative. The chain uses TRBV6-1 and TRBJ1-1; 10 bases agree with TRBD1. The specimen was PBMCs. The CDR3 DNA reads as TGTGCCAGCAGGGGACAGGGGAGTTCCACTGAAGCTTTCTTT. This sequence encodes CASRGQGSSTEAFF.